One and the same sample provided the 26 T cell receptor beta chains below, sequenced in a study of lymphopenia after photon versus proton radiotherapy. Method: immunoSEQ multiplex PCR; TCRdb's copy keeps in-frame clones and lacks some. The sample records some 76,000 clones, 80% to 95% being singletons. Sequences were derived from peripheral blood, sampled from a patient treated with photon-based radiotherapy. The receptors derive from a middle-aged woman with cholangiocarcinoma.

In this sample, this clone turned up a few times. The chain has TRBV30 and TRBJ1-2, with D uncertain. The CDR3 loop spans 14 amino acids. The ends were cut back, 5 bases at V and 1 base at J, with 14 bases in the middle. Germline values: CDR1 GTSNPN, CDR2 SVGIG (reference sequence). The CDR3 coding sequence is TGTGCCTGGGCGGGGAGTATACATAACTATGGCTACACCTTC. It yields the protein CAWAGSIHNYGYTF.

V gene TRBV9 combines with J gene TRBJ1-2; D perhaps matches TRBD1 (5 bases). Per the germline V gene, CDR1 is SGDLS and CDR2 is YYNGEE. The CDR3 spans 13 residues. Trimming pared 6 bases from V and 6 bases from J, leaving 15 bases between. The CDR3 bases are TGTGCCAGCACCAAAGCGGGGGGTCATGGCTACACCTTC. Residues: CASTKAGGHGYTF.

This chain uses TRBV7-2 with TRBJ1-3; D unresolved. V shed 5 bases and J shed 3 bases, with 8 bases lying between them. The CDR3 is 13 amino acids. Germline V gives CDR1 SGHTA, CDR2 FQGNSA. For the CDR3, the DNA is TGTGCCAGCAGCCGGAGTTTTGGAAACACCATATATTTT. Translated: CASSRSFGNTIYF. Full variable domain (outside the CDR3, taken from reference TRBV7-2 and TRBJ1-3): GAGVSQSPSNKVTEKGKDVELRCDPISGHTALYWYRQSLGQGLEFLIYFQGNSAPDKSGLPSDRFSAERTGGSVSTLTIQRTQQEDSAVYLCASSRSFGNTIYFGEGSWLTVV.

This chain connects TRBV27 to TRBJ1-1; weak D call: TRBD1 (5 bases). The V end lost 9 bases, the J end lost 0 bases, and 17 bases lay between the germline ends. CDR1 is MNHEY, CDR2 SMNVEV, per germline (reference sequence). This CDR3 is built from 15 residues. CDR3 nucleotide sequence: TGTGCCAGTTTACGTCAGGGAACTATGAACACTGAAGCTTTCTTT. Protein: CASLRQGTMNTEAFF.

This chain links TRBV30 with TRBJ2-7, with 10 bases matching TRBD1. This CDR3 is 12 amino acids long. Germline trimming cut 5 bases from V and 7 bases from J; bases unmatched to any gene: 5. Germline values: CDR1 GTSNPN, CDR2 SVGIG (reference sequence). In DNA, the CDR3 is TGTGCCTGGGGACAGGGGGTGGGGGAGCAGTACTTC. Protein sequence: CAWGQGVGEQYF.

As to this clone: The sample carries other DNA sequences with the same CDR3. The chain links TRBV9 to TRBJ1-1; tentative D call: TRBD1 (5 bases). The CDR3 covers 12 residues. Between the trimmed V and J ends, which lost 3 bases and 3 bases, there was a span of 6 bases. Germline lookup yields CDR1 SGDLS and CDR2 YYNGEE. CDR3 in amino acids: CASSARDTEAFF. The CDR3 nucleotides are TGTGCCAGCAGCGCCAGGGACACTGAAGCTTTCTTT.

V gene TRBV19 combines with J gene TRBJ2-5; D might be TRBD2 (6 bases). The CDR3 consists of 14 residues. Germline V gives CDR1 LNHDA, CDR2 SQIVND (reference sequence). V shed 8 bases and J shed 0 bases, with 13 bases lying between them. The CDR3 DNA is TGTGCCAGTTCGACGAGCGGGTACCAAGAGACCCAGTACTTC. Translation: CASSTSGYQETQYF.

Points on this clone: At one end, the junction sequence differs from germline, possibly due to a read error. This specimen includes other DNA sequences encoding the same CDR3. The gene calls are TRBV27 and TRBJ1-5; D unclear. The CDR3 sequence is 13 residues long. Germline CDR1 MNHEY, CDR2 SMNVEV (reference sequence). Here the CDR3 DNA reads TGCGCCAGCAGTTGGTCAGTGAATCAGCCCCAGCATTTT. It is translated as CASSWSVNQPQHF.

This chain joins TRBV30 and TRBJ1-6; TRBD1 aligns across 9 bases. Germline values: CDR1 GTSNPN, CDR2 SVGIG (reference sequence). The CDR3 contains 16 residues. V trimming: 2 bases; J trimming: 7 bases; junction bases outside the gene matches: 9. CDR3 DNA sequence: TGTGCCTGGAGTTCAAACTACAGGGGGCGGAATTCACCCCTCCACTTT. It yields the protein CAWSSNYRGRNSPLHF.

This chain links TRBV7-2 with TRBJ2-4, with D tentatively TRBD1 (6 bases). The CDR3 extends over 16 amino acids. V lost 5 bases, J lost 2 bases, and 16 bases lay in between. Germline CDR1 SGHTA, CDR2 FQGNSA. The CDR3 DNA reads as TGTGCCAGCAGCCACAGGGAGCGTGGGCCCAAAAACATTCAGTACTTC. Translated: CASSHRERGPKNIQYF.

The J gene is TRBJ2-7, the V gene TRBV30; 7 positions agree with TRBD1. Trimming took 7 bases from V and 4 from J; bases not matched to a gene: 7. CDR1 and CDR2 from the germline V gene are GTSNPN and SVGIG (reference sequence). The CDR3 length is 12 residues. CDR3 amino acids: CASKGASYEQYF. The CDR3 region has the DNA TGTGCCTCTAAGGGGGCCAGTTACGAGCAGTACTTC.

The chain employs TRBV2 and TRBJ2-3; TRBD2 might be the D (7 bases). Germline V gene data show CDR1 as SNHLY and CDR2 as FYNNEI. CDR3 length: 15 amino acids. V lost 1 base and J 3 bases, leaving 11 bases between the germline ends. Here the CDR3 reads CASSEEGGGTDTQYF. As DNA, the CDR3 is TGTGCCAGCAGTGAAGAGGGGGGAGGGACAGATACGCAGTATTTT.

This clone came up once. The chain uses TRBV2 and TRBJ1-3, with unresolved D. This CDR3 is 14 amino acids long. Germline CDR1 is SNHLY and CDR2 is FYNNEI. Trimming took 3 bases from V and 0 from J, leaving 6 bases between them. In DNA form, the CDR3 reads TGTGCCAGCAGTGACCCATCCTCTGGAAACACCATATATTTT. Translated, it gives CASSDPSSGNTIYF.

The chain couples TRBV2 to TRBJ1-1, with no clear D. This CDR3 spans 12 amino acids. V dropped 6 bases and J dropped 7 bases, with 12 bases sitting between them. Germline CDR1 is SNHLY and CDR2 is FYNNEI. This CDR3 is CASRVRTLEAFF. Here the CDR3 DNA reads TGTGCCAGCAGGGTCAGAACCCTTGAAGCTTTCTTT.

This clone was found once. This sequence joins TRBV29-1 and TRBJ2-5; D gene unclear. Germline CDR1 and CDR2: SQVTM and ANQGSEA. There are 11 residues in the CDR3. V was cut by 3 bases and J by 5 bases, with 7 bases left in between. The CDR3 is CSVDMLETQYF. CDR3 DNA: TGCAGCGTTGATATGTTGGAGACCCAGTACTTC. Full variable domain (rest looked up from reference TRBV29-1 and TRBJ2-5): SAVISQKPSRDICQRGTSLTIQCQVDSQVTMMFWYRQQPGQSLTLIATANQGSEATYESGFVIDKFPISRPNLTFSTLTVSNMSPEDSSIYLCSVDMLETQYFGPGTRLLVL.

The J gene is TRBJ2-5, the V gene TRBV4-1, with a possible D match to TRBD1 (5 bases). The end of the DNA aligns better with TRBJ2-7, so the J call may be wrong. CDR1 is MGHRA and CDR2 is YSYEKL in the germline V gene. The CDR3 spans 16 residues. CDR3 in amino acids: CASSSLTGRLSYEQYF. In DNA form, the CDR3 reads TGCGCCAGCAGCTCCTTAACAGGTCGCCTCTCCTACGAGCAGTACTTC.

The chain links TRBV5-6 to TRBJ2-1; unclear D gene. Germline CDR1 reads SGHDT; CDR2 reads YYEEEE. This CDR3 has 14 amino acids. V lost 0 bases and J lost 6, with 10 bases in between. CDR3 loop: CASSLGSGPNEQFF. The CDR3 bases are TGTGCCAGCAGCTTGGGGTCAGGTCCCAATGAGCAGTTCTTC.

The chain recombines TRBV4-3 with TRBJ2-7, with D possibly being TRBD1 (5 bases). CDR3 length: 16 amino acids. The V end was cut by 0 bases, the J end by 2 bases, with 14 bases between. Germline V CDR1 and CDR2: LGHNA, YSLEER. CDR3 sequence: CASSQDRWSGTYEQYF. The CDR3 DNA reads as TGCGCCAGCAGCCAAGATCGGTGGTCAGGGACCTACGAGCAGTACTTC.

The rearrangement links TRBV9 to TRBJ2-2; D possibly matches TRBD1 or TRBD2 (6 bases each). V was trimmed by 4 bases and J by 1 base, leaving 14 bases between them. Per germline, CDR1 SGDLS and CDR2 YYNGEE. This CDR3 contains 16 residues. The CDR3 DNA sequence: TGTGCCAGCAGCCCCGAAGGGGGAGGGAACACCGGGGAGCTGTTTTTT. It encodes CASSPEGGGNTGELFF. Filled out from reference TRBV9 and TRBJ2-2, the complete variable domain reads DSGVTQTPKHLITATGQRVTLRCSPRSGDLSVYWYQQSLDQGLQFLIQYYNGEERAKGNILERFSAQQFPDLHSELNLSSLELGDSALYFCASSPEGGGNTGELFFGEGSRLTVL.

The chain carries TRBV27 and TRBJ2-7; 10 nucleotides line up with TRBD2. Germline assignment: CDR1 MNHEY and CDR2 SMNVEV (reference sequence). The CDR3 covers 15 residues. With 6 bases clipped from V and 0 bases from J, the junction kept 5 bases outside the gene matches. This CDR3 is CASSSGLAASYEQYF. CDR3 sequence (DNA): TGTGCCAGCAGCTCCGGACTAGCGGCCTCCTACGAGCAGTACTTC.

The chain's CDR3 is CASNLARGDGYTF. The CDR3 region has the DNA TGTGCCAGCAACTTAGCCAGGGGCGATGGCTACACCTTC. V is TRBV28 and J is TRBJ1-2; D might be TRBD1 (6 bases). The germline V gene encodes CDR1 MDHEN and CDR2 SYDVKM. V was trimmed by 7 bases and J by 6 bases, leaving 15 bases between them. This CDR3 is 13 amino acids long.

This clone came up a few times. This chain joins TRBV21-1 and TRBJ1-5; TRBD1 is taken as the D call from the table, unchecked against the DNA. TRBV21-1 is classified as a pseudogene. The length of the CDR3 is 17 residues. This chain's CDR3 is CASSKVVQINSNQPQHF. CDR3 coding DNA: TGTGCCAGCAGCAAAGTTGTACAGATCAATAGCAATCAGCCCCAGCATTTT.

This clone was detected a few times. V is TRBV6-1 and J is TRBJ2-7; D unresolved. Trimming removed 4 bases from V and 2 bases from J, with 12 bases in between. The CDR3 has 14 residues. The germline CDR1 and CDR2 sequences are MNHNS and SASEGT. CDR3 sequence reads: CASSATGVAYEQYF. Written as DNA, the CDR3 is TGTGCCAGCAGTGCCACCGGTGTCGCCTACGAGCAGTACTTC.

The gene calls are TRBV19 and TRBJ1-5; tentative D call: TRBD1 (5 bases). V was cut by 3 bases and J by 0 bases, with 9 bases left in between. The CDR3 totals 15 residues. The germline CDR1 and CDR2 sequences are LNHDA and SQIVND (reference sequence). Here the CDR3 DNA reads TGTGCCAGTAGTATGGTGCAGGGTAGCAATCAGCCCCAGCATTTT. The encoded protein is CASSMVQGSNQPQHF.

This clone was detected only once. The genes are TRBV2 and TRBJ2-7, with 8 nucleotides matching TRBD2. Germline CDR1 is SNHLY and CDR2 is FYNNEI. Germline trimming cut 0 bases from V and 0 bases from J; bases unmatched to any gene: 7. The CDR3 is 17 residues long. CDR3: CASSEALGGGSSYEQYF. Written as DNA, the CDR3 is TGTGCCAGCAGTGAAGCGCTTGGCGGGGGGAGCTCCTACGAGCAGTACTTC.

V gene TRBV9 combines with J gene TRBJ1-1; no clear D gene. Germline V CDR1 and CDR2: SGDLS, YYNGEE. V was clipped by 2 bases and J by 1 base, with 6 bases between them. This CDR3 has 13 residues. CDR3 amino acids: CASSVSPNTEAFF. The CDR3 nucleotides read TGTGCCAGCAGCGTTTCCCCGAACACTGAAGCTTTCTTT.